Below, 30 T cell receptor beta chains from the same sample are listed, as sequenced in a study of cytomegalovirus exposure and HLA in healthy donors. Researchers ran the PCR with 60 Vbeta and 13 Jbeta primers. Libraries were prepared by immunoSEQ multiplex PCR; TCRdb keeps only in-frame clonotypes and omits some of them. The sample yields around 72,000 clones, approximately 70% seen once. Sequenced: PBMCs. The receptors here all came from a man aged 40-49 years in good health and CMV-seropositive.

This chain's CDR3 is CASSYEAGDYNSPLHF. Here the CDR3 DNA reads TGTGCCAGCAGTTACGAGGCAGGGGACTATAATTCACCCCTCCACTTT. The J gene is TRBJ1-6, the V gene TRBV6-5, with a weak D call TRBD1 (6 bases). This CDR3 comprises 16 residues. Looked up from germline, CDR1 is MNHEY and CDR2 is SVGAGI. Trimming removed 2 bases at V and 3 bases at J, with 11 bases between.

The V call is TRBV7-3, the J call TRBJ2-2, with 7 bases lining up with TRBD1. The germline V gene encodes CDR1 SGHTA and CDR2 FQGTGA. Trimming removed 5 bases from V and 6 bases from J; junction bases left unmatched: 6. CDR3 length: 14 residues. CDR3 bases: TGTGCCAGCAGCCCCATGACAGGGCCCGGGGAGCTGTTTTTT. Residues: CASSPMTGPGELFF.

This chain connects TRBV18 to TRBJ1-1, with a tentative D call TRBD1 (5 bases). Germline V CDR1 and CDR2: KGHSH, LQKENI. Trimming shortened V by 2 bases and J by 4 bases, and 8 bases separated the two germline ends. The CDR3 is 13 amino acids. CDR3 sequence (DNA): TGTGCCAGCTCACCAACCGGGGGCACTGAAGCTTTCTTT. This codes for CASSPTGGTEAFF.

This clone was counted a few times. The CDR3 reads CASSLYRVLGDTQYF. The CDR3 nucleotides are TGTGCCAGCAGCTTGTACAGGGTGTTAGGAGATACGCAGTATTTT. The chain joins TRBV5-8 to TRBJ2-3; tentatively, D is TRBD1 (6 bases). CDR3 size: 15 residues. The V end was cut by 1 base, the J end by 5 bases, with 14 bases between. CDR1 and CDR2 from the germline V gene are SGHTS and YDEGEE.

This clone was detected only a few times. This chain links TRBV4-1 with TRBJ2-7, with 9 bases identical to TRBD1. V gave up 1 base and J gave up 7 bases; unmatched junction bases: 11. The CDR3 is 16 amino acids. Germline CDR1 and CDR2: MGHRA and YSYEKL. CDR3 in DNA: TGCGCCAGCAGCCAAGTTCAGTCGGGACAGGGATTGGAGCAGTACTTC. Translating it yields CASSQVQSGQGLEQYF.

The rearrangement uses TRBV12-5 and TRBJ2-7; TRBD2 is a possible D gene (7 bases). Germline CDR1 LGHNT, CDR2 FRNRAP. The CDR3 runs 13 residues. V lost 2 bases and J 7 bases, leaving 12 bases between the germline ends. CDR3 loop: CASGLRGGREQYF. Written as DNA, the CDR3 is TGTGCTAGTGGTTTGAGGGGGGGGCGTGAGCAGTACTTC.

The chain couples TRBV10-3 to TRBJ1-3; D is possibly TRBD1 (6 bases). The CDR3 length is 15 residues. CDR1 ENHRY and CDR2 SYGVKD come from the germline V gene. V was clipped by 9 bases and J by 7 bases, with 22 bases between them. In DNA form, the CDR3 reads TGTGCCATATCGGGGGGCAATATGGGATGGAACACCATATATTTT. Amino acid sequence: CAISGGNMGWNTIYF.

This clone was recorded once. CDR3 bases: TGTGCCAGAAACAGGGGGCGCGGACCTTACAATGAGCAGTTCTTC. It yields the protein CARNRGRGPYNEQFF. V usage is TRBV19 and J usage is TRBJ2-1, with 9 nucleotides matching TRBD1. This CDR3 contains 15 residues. V shed 9 bases, J shed 4 bases, and the junction held 10 bases outside the gene matches. In germline, CDR1 is LNHDA, CDR2 SQIVND (reference sequence).

V and J are TRBV21-1 and TRBJ2-1; TRBD1, the D gene given by the table, was not confirmed from the DNA. TRBV21-1 has pseudogene status. This CDR3 has 12 amino acids. The chain's CDR3 is CARGQRWNEQFF. The CDR3 region has the DNA TGTGCCAGGGGACAGAGGTGGAATGAGCAGTTCTTC.

V gene TRBV5-1 combines with J gene TRBJ1-1; D is possibly TRBD1 (5 bases). Germline CDR1 and CDR2: SGHRS and YFSETQ. This CDR3 is built from 14 residues. V was trimmed by 0 bases and J by 5 bases, leaving 11 bases between them. CDR3 sequence: CASSLAQGWTEAFF. DNA of the CDR3: TGCGCCAGCAGCTTGGCCCAGGGTTGGACTGAAGCTTTCTTT.

The V call is TRBV19, the J call TRBJ2-7, with D possibly being TRBD1 (5 bases). The CDR3 covers 14 residues. CDR1 and CDR2 (germline): LNHDA, SQIVND (reference sequence). The ends were cut back, 4 bases at V and 0 bases at J, with 10 bases in the middle. CDR3: CASSTLTDSYEQYF. CDR3 in DNA: TGTGCCAGTAGTACCCTGACAGACTCCTACGAGCAGTACTTC. The full variable domain, its missing parts supplied by reference TRBV19 and TRBJ2-7, is DGGITQSPKYLFRKEGQNVTLSCEQNLNHDAMYWYRQDPGQGLRLIYYSQIVNDFQKGDIAEGYSVSREKKESFPLTVTSAQKNPTAFYLCASSTLTDSYEQYFGPGTRLTVT.

The V gene is TRBV10-3, the J gene TRBJ2-1; perhaps TRBD1 as D (6 bases). The CDR3 covers 15 residues. From germline, CDR1 is ENHRY and CDR2 SYGVKD. Between the trimmed V and J ends, which lost 3 bases and 4 bases, there was a span of 13 bases. The CDR3 region is CAISERGLEYNEQFF. In DNA, the CDR3 is TGTGCCATCAGTGAAAGGGGGTTGGAGTACAATGAGCAGTTCTTC.

The chain links TRBV6-1 to TRBJ1-5; D is unresolved. Germline CDR1 and CDR2: MNHNS and SASEGT. The CDR3 is 16 amino acids. V was pared by 4 bases and J by 5 bases, with 18 bases between. CDR3 in DNA: TGTGCCAGCAGTGCTTCAAAAGGGAGCCCCCATCAGCCCCAGCATTTT. This translates into CASSASKGSPHQPQHF.

The chain carries TRBV9 and TRBJ2-2, with 7 bases matching TRBD1. This CDR3 is 16 amino acids long. Germline V CDR1 and CDR2: SGDLS, YYNGEE. Trimming at V came to 3 bases and at J to 0 bases, leaving 5 bases not matched to a gene. This chain's CDR3 is CASSGRDRPNTGELFF. As DNA, the CDR3 is TGTGCCAGCAGCGGCCGGGACAGACCGAACACCGGGGAGCTGTTTTTT.

This clone was seen only once. The chain uses TRBV27 and TRBJ2-7; 9 nucleotides agree with TRBD1. This CDR3 is built from 14 residues. Germline loops: CDR1 MNHEY, CDR2 SMNVEV (reference sequence). Trimming took 6 bases from V and 5 from J; bases not matched to a gene: 8. CDR3 loop: CASRYGQGSHEQYF. The DNA of the CDR3 is TGTGCCAGCAGATATGGACAGGGGAGCCACGAGCAGTACTTC.

The table lists this clone with a count of one. This chain uses TRBV12-5 with TRBJ1-5, with 9 bases aligning to TRBD1. Germline V lookup: CDR1 LGHNT, CDR2 FRNRAP. J gave up 6 bases and V 3 bases, and 9 bases lay outside the gene matches. This CDR3 has 16 amino acids. CDR3 nucleotide sequence: TGTGCTAGTGGTTTCCCCTCGGGACAGGGAGCTCAGCCCCAGCATTTT. It yields the protein CASGFPSGQGAQPQHF.

The rearrangement links TRBV13 to TRBJ2-7; D is perhaps TRBD1 (5 bases). CDR3 length equals 15 residues. V shed 5 bases and J shed 1 base, with 15 bases lying between them. Germline lookup yields CDR1 PRHDT and CDR2 FYEKMQ (reference sequence). CDR3 loop: CASSLFWGDSYEQYF. As DNA, the CDR3 is TGTGCCAGCAGCCTATTTTGGGGCGATTCCTACGAGCAGTACTTC.

The genes are TRBV5-5 and TRBJ1-5; TRBD1 matches at 7 bases. This CDR3 is 14 amino acids long. CDR1 and CDR2 from the germline V gene are SGHKS and YYEKEE (reference sequence). J lost 6 bases, V lost 4 bases, and 7 bases had no gene match. CDR3 in amino acids: CASSLTTGPQPQHF. CDR3 bases: TGTGCCAGCAGCCTAACGACAGGGCCTCAGCCCCAGCATTTT. Full variable domain (outside the CDR3, taken from reference TRBV5-5 and TRBJ1-5): DAGVTQSPTHLIKTRGQQVTLRCSPISGHKSVSWYQQVLGQGPQFIFQYYEKEERGRGNFPDRFSARQFPNYSSELNVNALLLGDSALYLCASSLTTGPQPQHFGDGTRLSIL.

This clone was seen a few times. The chain recombines TRBV30 with TRBJ2-7, with 13 bases identical to TRBD2. Per the germline V gene, CDR1 is GTSNPN and CDR2 is SVGIG (reference sequence). This CDR3 contains 19 residues. Losses at the gene ends were 2 bases for V and 3 bases for J; bases not matched to a gene: 16. The CDR3 region has the DNA TGTGCCTGGAGTCCCTCTCCGGGGCGGACTAGCGGGGGACTCTACGAGCAGTACTTC. Protein product: CAWSPSPGRTSGGLYEQYF. Full variable domain (rest looked up from reference TRBV30 and TRBJ2-7): SQTIHQWPATLVQPVGSPLSLECTVEGTSNPNLYWYRQAAGRGLQLLFYSVGIGQISSEVPQNLSASRPQDRQFILSSKKLLLSDSGFYLCAWSPSPGRTSGGLYEQYFGPGTRLTVT.

This clone occurred a few times. The rearrangement links TRBV5-1 to TRBJ2-7; 9 bases are a match to TRBD1. Germline V CDR1 and CDR2: SGHRS, YFSETQ. The CDR3 extends over 14 amino acids. V shed 7 bases, J shed 2 bases, and the junction held 7 bases outside the gene matches. The chain's CDR3 is CASADTGGAYEQYF. In nucleotides, the CDR3 is TGCGCCAGCGCCGACACAGGGGGCGCCTACGAGCAGTACTTC.

This clone has a handful of counts. The chain carries TRBV6-1 and TRBJ1-2, with D unclear. The CDR3 is 15 residues long. Germline V lookup: CDR1 MNHNS, CDR2 SASEGT. V dropped 2 bases and J dropped 8 bases, with 18 bases sitting between them. CDR3: CASSELLELTSGYTF. The DNA for the CDR3 is TGTGCCAGCAGTGAACTGTTGGAACTAACGAGCGGCTACACCTTC.

The CDR3 region is CASSRVNQPQHF. The CDR3 bases are TGTGCCAGCAGTCGGGTGAATCAGCCCCAGCATTTT. This rearrangement joins TRBV2 to TRBJ1-5; D is uncertain. Per the germline V gene, CDR1 is SNHLY and CDR2 is FYNNEI. The germline V and J ends were trimmed by 5 bases and 4 bases, with 6 bases remaining between them. There are 12 residues in the CDR3.

The V gene is TRBV5-4, the J gene TRBJ1-1, with 8 bases lining up with TRBD1. After removal of 1 base from V and 3 bases from J, the junction contained 11 bases not matched to a gene. Germline V lookup: CDR1 SGHNT, CDR2 YYREEE (reference sequence). The CDR3 is 17 residues long. The CDR3 DNA reads as TGTGCCAGCAGCTTGTTGGCAGGGGGCTTTGTGGACACTGAAGCTTTCTTT. This sequence encodes CASSLLAGGFVDTEAFF. The full variable domain, with the rest looked up from reference TRBV5-4 and TRBJ1-1, is ETGVTQSPTHLIKTRGQQVTLRCSSQSGHNTVSWYQQALGQGPQFIFQYYREEENGRGNFPPRFSGLQFPNYSSELNVNALELDDSALYLCASSLLAGGFVDTEAFFGQGTRLTVV.

This clone was counted a few times. The chain carries TRBV18 and TRBJ2-7; D gene ambiguous. Per the germline V gene, CDR1 is KGHSH and CDR2 is LQKENI. The CDR3 is 12 residues long. The V and J ends lost 1 base and 6 bases respectively, with 7 bases between them. CDR3 sequence reads: CASSPLFGEQYF. The CDR3, as DNA: TGTGCCAGCTCACCACTCTTCGGCGAGCAGTACTTC. Combining the CDR3 with reference TRBV18 and TRBJ2-7 gives the whole variable domain NAGVMQNPRHLVRRRGQEARLRCSPMKGHSHVYWYRQLPEEGLKFMVYLQKENIIDESGMPKERFSAEFPKEGPSILRIQQVVRGDSAAYFCASSPLFGEQYFGPGTRLTVT.

This clone was observed a handful of times. The J gene is TRBJ1-1, the V gene TRBV29-1; TRBD1 matches 7 bases. The V gene end was trimmed by 7 bases and the J gene end by 4 bases; junction bases not matched to a gene: 9. Germline V lookup: CDR1 SQVTM, CDR2 ANQGSEA. The CDR3 is made up of 13 amino acids. The CDR3 DNA is TGCAGCGACGAAGGGGGCTGGGGCACTGAAGCTTTCTTT. This sequence encodes CSDEGGWGTEAFF.

The sample holds a few counts of this clone. The chain joins TRBV28 to TRBJ1-2; TRBD1 might be the D (5 bases). Germline loops: CDR1 MDHEN, CDR2 SYDVKM. V was clipped by 6 bases and J by 7 bases, with 18 bases between them. This CDR3 has 14 amino acids. The CDR3: CASRINSGWRGYTF. The CDR3 nucleotides read TGTGCCAGCAGGATAAATTCAGGGTGGCGTGGCTACACCTTC.

In this sample, this clone turned up many times. CDR3 nucleotide sequence: TGTGCCAGCAGCTTATCCCTCCCCCTCCACTTT. It codes for CASSLSLPLHF. The J gene is TRBJ1-6, the V gene TRBV7-9; D is unresolved. Trimming removed 2 bases at V and 13 bases at J, with 6 bases between. Per germline, CDR1 SEHNR and CDR2 FQNEAQ (reference sequence). The CDR3 sequence is 11 residues long.

On this clone itself: Different DNA sequences within this sample yield the same CDR3. The CDR3 reads CASGDRELGYTF. The CDR3 nucleotides are TGTGCCAGCGGGGACAGGGAGCTTGGCTACACCTTC. The V and J genes are TRBV2 and TRBJ1-2, with 9 bases identical to TRBD1. V was clipped by 8 bases and J by 7 bases; unmatched bases: 5. Germline V gives CDR1 SNHLY, CDR2 FYNNEI. The CDR3 consists of 12 residues.

The sample holds a few counts of this clone. The rearrangement uses TRBV5-1 and TRBJ1-1, with D possibly TRBD1 on 5 matching bases. Trimming shortened V by 0 bases and J by 3 bases, and 9 bases separated the two germline ends. Germline-derived CDR1 and CDR2 are SGHRS and YFSETQ. The CDR3 is made up of 14 amino acids. The CDR3 here is CASSLGGGDTEAFF. CDR3 nucleotide sequence: TGCGCCAGCAGCTTGGGCGGGGGAGACACTGAAGCTTTCTTT.

This clone has a handful of counts. The chain uses TRBV7-2 and TRBJ1-2; 7 nucleotides match TRBD1. Losses at the gene ends were 5 bases for V and 8 bases for J; bases not matched to a gene: 8. The V gene's germline CDR1 is SGHTA and CDR2 FQGNSA. The CDR3 consists of 13 residues. CDR3 in DNA: TGTGCCAGCAGCCCTGGGACAGAGAGGGGCTACACCTTC. Residues: CASSPGTERGYTF.